The 11 T cell receptor beta chains in this list originate from one sample, sequenced in a study of blood T cell repertoires in COVID-19. Generated by immunoSEQ multiplex PCR, the TCRdb table keeps only in-frame clones and is missing some. Altogether some 300,000 clones are present, roughly 90% being singletons, with the ten largest covering around 4.4%. The sample comprised PBMCs or T cells enriched from blood (not recorded which). The receptors derive from a woman aged 18 to 35 with acute COVID-19.

This chain joins TRBV5-5 and TRBJ1-1, with D perhaps matching TRBD1 (5 bases). The CDR3 spans 14 residues. The germline V gene has CDR1 SGHKS and CDR2 YYEKEE (reference sequence). V gave up 5 bases and J gave up 4 bases, with 15 bases separating them. The CDR3 loop is CASSIQLGGTEAFF. The DNA for the CDR3 is TGTGCCAGCAGTATACAGTTGGGGGGCACTGAAGCTTTCTTT. Drawing the rest from reference TRBV5-5 and TRBJ1-1, the complete variable domain is DAGVTQSPTHLIKTRGQQVTLRCSPISGHKSVSWYQQVLGQGPQFIFQYYEKEERGRGNFPDRFSARQFPNYSSELNVNALLLGDSALYLCASSIQLGGTEAFFGQGTRLTVV.

The chain carries TRBV7-9 and TRBJ1-2, with D maybe TRBD1 (6 bases). Germline V gene sequence: CDR1 SEHNR, CDR2 FQNEAQ (reference sequence). The CDR3 has 13 residues. The V end lost 5 bases, the J end lost 4 bases, and 11 bases lay between the germline ends. The CDR3 nucleotides are TGTGCCAGCAGCCAAGGACAGCTCTATGGCTACACCTTC. This encodes CASSQGQLYGYTF.

The gene calls are TRBV3-1 (or the pseudogene TRBV3-2) and TRBJ2-2, with 14 nucleotides matching TRBD2. The CDR3 spans 15 residues. In germline, CDR1 is LGHDT, CDR2 YNNKEL (reference sequence). V was pared by 3 bases and J by 11 bases, with 5 bases of the junction left unmatched. The CDR3 protein is CASSQYGTSGGELFF. For the CDR3, the DNA is TGTGCCAGCAGCCAGTACGGGACTAGCGGGGGCGAGCTGTTTTTT.

V and J are TRBV6-5 and TRBJ1-1; weak D call: TRBD1 (6 bases). The CDR3 runs 14 residues. Germline V CDR1 and CDR2: MNHEY, SVGAGI. V was pared by 5 bases and J by 1 base, with 11 bases between. CDR3 sequence reads: CASSLTGRNTEAFF. The CDR3 coding sequence is TGTGCCAGCAGTCTTACAGGGCGGAACACTGAAGCTTTCTTT.

Points on this clone: The identical CDR3 is also encoded by other nucleotide sequences in the sample. The chain recombines TRBV10-2 with TRBJ1-3; D not certain. The germline V gene encodes CDR1 WSHSY and CDR2 SAAADI. V lost 0 bases to trimming and J lost 0 bases, with 6 bases between them. CDR3 length: 15 residues. The DNA for the CDR3 is TGCGCCAGCAGTGAGTCGCGGGTCTCTGGAAACACCATATATTTT. Protein: CASSESRVSGNTIYF.

The CDR3 spells CAWSGGGPRGTEAFF. As DNA, the CDR3 is TGTGCCTGGAGTGGGGGGGGGCCCAGAGGCACTGAAGCTTTCTTT. V and J are TRBV30 and TRBJ1-1, with D perhaps TRBD1 (6 bases). CDR1 is GTSNPN and CDR2 is SVGIG in the germline V gene (reference sequence). The CDR3 runs to 15 residues. Trimming removed 1 base from V and 4 bases from J, with 16 bases in between. Using reference TRBV30 and TRBJ1-1 for the parts outside the CDR3, the full variable domain is SQTIHQWPATLVQPVGSPLSLECTVEGTSNPNLYWYRQAAGRGLQLLFYSVGIGQISSEVPQNLSASRPQDRQFILSSKKLLLSDSGFYLCAWSGGGPRGTEAFFGQGTRLTVV.

The chain has TRBV6-5 and TRBJ1-1, with 8 bases fitting TRBD1. V was pared by 0 bases and J by 4 bases, with 4 bases of the junction left unmatched. Looked up from germline, CDR1 is MNHEY and CDR2 is SVGAGI. CDR3 size: 15 residues. The CDR3 loop is CASSYSTGGGTEAFF. CDR3 in DNA: TGTGCCAGCAGTTACTCTACAGGGGGTGGCACTGAAGCTTTCTTT.

The J gene is TRBJ2-7, the V gene TRBV7-6; possibly TRBD1 for D (5 bases). The V gene's germline CDR1 is SGHVS and CDR2 FNYEAQ. This CDR3 spans 15 amino acids. The germline V and J ends were trimmed by 1 base and 0 bases, with 10 bases remaining between them. CDR3 DNA sequence: TGTGCCAGCAGCTTAGGGCTAGGGGACTCCTACGAGCAGTACTTC. Amino acids: CASSLGLGDSYEQYF.

The V call is TRBV3-1 (or the pseudogene TRBV3-2), the J call TRBJ2-7; 10 bases map to TRBD2. Trimming removed 1 base from V and 5 bases from J; junction bases left unmatched: 5. Germline V lookup: CDR1 LGHDT, CDR2 YNNKEL (reference sequence). This CDR3 has 15 amino acids. The CDR3 DNA is TGTGCCAGCAGCCAAGGAGCTAGCGGGAGCCACGAGCAGTACTTC. This sequence encodes CASSQGASGSHEQYF.

The chain joins TRBV30 to TRBJ1-4; TRBD1 matches at 7 bases. The CDR3 covers 16 residues. Germline CDR1 and CDR2: GTSNPN and SVGIG (reference sequence). J lost 1 base, V lost 0 bases, and 5 bases had no gene match. CDR3 nucleotides: TGTGCCTGGAGTGTGGGACAGAGGATAACTAATGAAAAACTGTTTTTT. Translated: CAWSVGQRITNEKLFF.

In its sample, this clone was seen a few times. J is TRBJ2-2 and V is TRBV7-9, with 9 nucleotides matching TRBD2. V dropped 3 bases and J dropped 3; count of bases not matched to a gene: 2. The CDR3 spans 15 residues. CDR1 and CDR2 from the germline V gene are SEHNR and FQNEAQ (reference sequence). The CDR3 loop is CASSFGTSHTGELFF. For the CDR3, the DNA is TGTGCCAGCAGCTTTGGGACTAGCCACACCGGGGAGCTGTTTTTT.